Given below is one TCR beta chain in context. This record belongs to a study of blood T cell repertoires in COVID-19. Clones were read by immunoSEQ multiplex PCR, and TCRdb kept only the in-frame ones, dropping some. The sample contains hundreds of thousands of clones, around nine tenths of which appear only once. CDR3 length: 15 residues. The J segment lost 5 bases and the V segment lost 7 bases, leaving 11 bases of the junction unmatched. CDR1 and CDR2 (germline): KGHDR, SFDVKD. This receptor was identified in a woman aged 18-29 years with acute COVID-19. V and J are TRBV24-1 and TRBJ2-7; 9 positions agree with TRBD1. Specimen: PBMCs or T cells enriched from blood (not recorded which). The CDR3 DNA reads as TGTGCCACCAGCGAAACAGGGGGCCATCCTAACGAGCAGTACTTC. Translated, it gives CATSETGGHPNEQYF.